The source of this T cell receptor beta chain is a study of T cells after yellow fever vaccination. Study results and limitations: Once the booster was given, most primary-vaccination clones reappeared, at about 97% for CD4 and more than 85% for CD8.

The germline V gene has CDR1 MGHRA and CDR2 YSYEKL. The V end lost 3 bases, the J end lost 2 bases, and 13 bases lay between the germline ends. This CDR3 region has 15 residues. One entry per CDR3 protein results from TCRdb running MiXCR on the 5' RACE reads. This table holds around 360,000 distinct CDR3 sequences, around 10% found once. Details on this clonotype: Its matching antigen is unknown.

The TCR comes from a young man who received the YFV17D yellow fever vaccine. The chain employs TRBV4-1 and TRBJ2-5; no clear D gene. The sequenced sample was PBMCs, obtained on the day of the first yellow fever vaccination. The CDR3 DNA follows: TGCGCCAGCAGCCAGGCCTTCGGTCAACAAGAGACCCAGTACTTC. Residues: CASSQAFGQQETQYF.